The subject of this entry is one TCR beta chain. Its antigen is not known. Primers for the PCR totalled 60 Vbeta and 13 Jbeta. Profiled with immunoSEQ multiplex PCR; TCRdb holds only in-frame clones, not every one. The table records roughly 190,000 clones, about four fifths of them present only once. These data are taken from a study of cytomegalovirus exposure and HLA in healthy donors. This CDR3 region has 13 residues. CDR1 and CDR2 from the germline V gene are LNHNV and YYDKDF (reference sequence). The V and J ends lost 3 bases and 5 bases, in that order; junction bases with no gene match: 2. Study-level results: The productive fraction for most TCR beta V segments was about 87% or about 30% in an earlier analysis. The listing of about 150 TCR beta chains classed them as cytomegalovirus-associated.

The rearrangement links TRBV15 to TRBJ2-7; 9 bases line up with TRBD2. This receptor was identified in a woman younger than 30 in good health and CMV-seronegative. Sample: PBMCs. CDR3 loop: CATSRRGGNEQYF. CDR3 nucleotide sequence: TGTGCCACCAGCAGGCGGGGGGGAAACGAGCAGTACTTC. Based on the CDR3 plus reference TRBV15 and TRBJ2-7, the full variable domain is DAMVIQNPRYQVTQFGKPVTLSCSQTLNHNVMYWYQQKSSQAPKLLFHYYDKDFNNEADTPDNFQSRRPNTSFCFLDIRSPGLGDTAMYLCATSRRGGNEQYFGPGTRLTVT.